Listed below are T cell receptor beta chains from one sample, sequenced in a study of OX40 agonist ivuxolimab in advanced cancers. Method: immunoSEQ multiplex PCR; TCRdb's copy keeps in-frame clones and lacks some. This table holds some 15,000 clones, roughly 79% found once. This specimen was CD4+ or CD8+ T cells sorted from blood, taken in a trial of the OX40 agonist ivuxolimab. Source of these receptors: an adult with an advanced solid tumor such as melanoma, head and neck, liver or kidney cancer. The CDR3 runs from the conserved cysteine through the conserved F or W. D genes are given only for firm matches. Clone size appears in some rows only: once, few, many, or a class for an expanded clone.

clone size: NA
J gene: TRBJ2-7
D gene: NA
V gene: TRBV4-1
CDR3 DNA: TGCGCCAGCAGCCAAGAATTAGGCTACGAGCAGTACTTC
CDR3 protein: CASSQELGYEQYF

clone size: NA
J gene: TRBJ2-1
D gene: TRBD2
V gene: TRBV11-1
CDR3 DNA: TGTGCCAGCAGTCAACTAGCGGGAGTAAGGGAGCAGTTCTTC
CDR3 protein: CASSQLAGVREQFF

clone size: NA
J gene: TRBJ1-1
D gene: NA
V gene: TRBV5-4
CDR3 DNA: TGTGCCAGCAGCTTGGGTGGGTCCGCACTTGTAGCTTTCTTT
CDR3 protein: CASSLGGSALVAFF

clone size: NA
J gene: TRBJ2-2
D gene: TRBD2
V gene: TRBV27
CDR3 DNA: TGTGCCAGCAGTTTGGGGACTAGCGTGAACACCGGGGAGCTGTTTTTT
CDR3 protein: CASSLGTSVNTGELFF

clone size: once
J gene: TRBJ1-1
D gene: NA
V gene: TRBV30
CDR3 DNA: TGTGCCTGGAAAAGACAGGATCAGGCTGAAGCTTTCTTT
CDR3 protein: CAWKRQDQAEAFF

clone size: NA
J gene: TRBJ2-4
D gene: TRBD1
V gene: TRBV7-1
CDR3 DNA: TGTGCCAGCAGCTTAGACCGGACAGGGGAGAGGCACATTCAGTACTTC
CDR3 protein: CASSLDRTGERHIQYF

clone size: NA
J gene: TRBJ2-4
D gene: NA
V gene: TRBV9
CDR3 DNA: TGTGCCAGCAGCGTAGATTTCGGGACGCGAGCAAACATTCAGTACTTC
CDR3 protein: CASSVDFGTRANIQYF

clone size: NA
J gene: TRBJ2-2
D gene: NA
V gene: TRBV29-1
CDR3 DNA: TGCAGCGTTGTAGCTAGACCCGGGGAGCTGTTTTTT
CDR3 protein: CSVVARPGELFF

clone size: NA
J gene: TRBJ2-7
D gene: TRBD1
V gene: TRBV18
CDR3 DNA: TGTGCCAGCTCATCTACAGGGGTGGACGAGCAGTACTTC
CDR3 protein: CASSSTGVDEQYF

clone size: NA
J gene: TRBJ1-4
D gene: NA
V gene: TRBV2
CDR3 DNA: TGTGCCAGCAGGCGCGCCGAAAAACTGTTTTTT
CDR3 protein: CASRRAEKLFF

clone size: NA
J gene: TRBJ2-7
D gene: NA
V gene: TRBV7-8
CDR3 DNA: TGTGCCAGCAGCCCCGGGACGTATCCCTACGAGCAGTACTTC
CDR3 protein: CASSPGTYPYEQYF

clone size: NA
J gene: TRBJ2-1
D gene: TRBD1
V gene: TRBV9
CDR3 DNA: TGTGCCAGCAGCGTAGAGGGACAGGAGAACAATGAGCAGTTCTTC
CDR3 protein: CASSVEGQENNEQFF

clone size: NA
J gene: TRBJ2-7
D gene: NA
V gene: TRBV7-2
CDR3 DNA: TGTGCCAGCAGCTTAGAGTGGGAACTGGAAGACTACGAGCAGTACTTC
CDR3 protein: CASSLEWELEDYEQYF

clone size: NA
J gene: TRBJ2-1
D gene: NA
V gene: TRBV28
CDR3 DNA: TGTGCCAGCAGTTCCTCTACTAACCGGGGACCGATCTCCTACAATGAGCAGTTCTTC
CDR3 protein: CASSSSTNRGPISYNEQFF

clone size: NA
J gene: TRBJ2-1
D gene: NA
V gene: TRBV27
CDR3 DNA: TGTGCCAGCAGCCTCCCAGAAGGGGATGAGCAGTTCTTC
CDR3 protein: CASSLPEGDEQFF

clone size: NA
J gene: TRBJ2-6
D gene: TRBD1
V gene: TRBV5-6
CDR3 DNA: TGTGCCAGCAGCTTGGGGACAGGGGCGTACGTCCTGACTTTC
CDR3 protein: CASSLGTGAYVLTF

clone size: NA
J gene: TRBJ2-5
D gene: NA
V gene: TRBV18
CDR3 DNA: TGTGCCAGCTCACCGGATCCCCTCCCGGAGACCCAGTACTTC
CDR3 protein: CASSPDPLPETQYF

clone size: NA
J gene: TRBJ2-5
D gene: NA
V gene: TRBV5-1
CDR3 DNA: TGCGCCAGCAGCGACCCTCCCGCGGGAAGGGAGACCCAGTACTTC
CDR3 protein: CASSDPPAGRETQYF

clone size: NA
J gene: TRBJ2-2
D gene: TRBD1
V gene: TRBV9
CDR3 DNA: TGTGCCAGCAACCCGGACAGGGGGAAGTTTTTTAACACCGGGGAGCTGTTTTTT
CDR3 protein: CASNPDRGKFFNTGELFF

clone size: NA
J gene: TRBJ2-5
D gene: NA
V gene: TRBV14
CDR3 DNA: TGTGCCAGCAGCCAAGGTCGGGTGGCGAGAGAGACCCAGTACTTC
CDR3 protein: CASSQGRVARETQYF

clone size: NA
J gene: TRBJ1-4
D gene: NA
V gene: TRBV5-6
CDR3 DNA: TGTGCCAGCAGCCCTATGCCGGGAGCCCTTAATGAAAAACTGTTTTTT
CDR3 protein: CASSPMPGALNEKLFF

clone size: NA
J gene: TRBJ2-4
D gene: NA
V gene: TRBV7-9
CDR3 DNA: TGTGCCAGCAGCTTAGGGGCAGAACTAGCCAAAAACATTCAGTACTTC
CDR3 protein: CASSLGAELAKNIQYF

clone size: NA
J gene: TRBJ2-3
D gene: TRBD1
V gene: TRBV27
CDR3 DNA: TGTGCCAGCAGTTTCGGGACAGGGGGCTTAGATACGCAGTATTTT
CDR3 protein: CASSFGTGGLDTQYF

clone size: NA
J gene: TRBJ1-1
D gene: NA
V gene: TRBV19
CDR3 DNA: TGTGCCAGTAGTCCGTGGCTGGGCACTGAAGCTTTCTTT
CDR3 protein: CASSPWLGTEAFF

clone size: NA
J gene: TRBJ2-4
D gene: TRBD2
V gene: TRBV9
CDR3 DNA: TGTGCCAGCAGCGTAGGCGGGGGGCGAATGAACATTCAGTACTTC
CDR3 protein: CASSVGGGRMNIQYF

clone size: NA
J gene: TRBJ2-7
D gene: NA
V gene: TRBV5-4
CDR3 DNA: TGTGCCAGCAGCTTGGGAAGGACGGACTACGAGCAGTACTTC
CDR3 protein: CASSLGRTDYEQYF

clone size: NA
J gene: TRBJ2-7
D gene: TRBD2
V gene: TRBV7-9
CDR3 DNA: TGTGCCAGCAGAGTGATTAGCGGGAACTTCTACGAGCAGTACTTC
CDR3 protein: CASRVISGNFYEQYF

clone size: NA
J gene: TRBJ2-7
D gene: TRBD1
V gene: TRBV9
CDR3 DNA: TGTGCCAGCAGCGTAGAGGGGGCGCCCTACGAGCAGTACTTC
CDR3 protein: CASSVEGAPYEQYF

clone size: few
J gene: TRBJ2-1
D gene: NA
V gene: TRBV28
CDR3 DNA: TGTGCCAGCACGGGGTGGAGCTCCTACAATGAGCAGTTCTTC
CDR3 protein: CASTGWSSYNEQFF

clone size: NA
J gene: TRBJ1-3
D gene: NA
V gene: TRBV2
CDR3 DNA: TGTGCCAGCAGTGCATCGAGATCTTCTAGAAACACCATATATTTT
CDR3 protein: CASSASRSSRNTIYF

clone size: NA
J gene: TRBJ2-7
D gene: NA
V gene: TRBV10-3
CDR3 DNA: TGTGCCACTTTAAAGGACGGCTTCCTTACCTACGAGCAGTACTTC
CDR3 protein: CATLKDGFLTYEQYF

clone size: NA
J gene: TRBJ2-7
D gene: TRBD1
V gene: TRBV5-8
CDR3 DNA: TGTGCCAGCAGCCCGACAGGGGCCGGGTACGAGCAGTACTTC
CDR3 protein: CASSPTGAGYEQYF

clone size: NA
J gene: TRBJ2-1
D gene: TRBD2
V gene: TRBV7-2
CDR3 DNA: TGTGCCAGCGGACTAGCGGGAGTTGGTGAGCAGTTCTTC
CDR3 protein: CASGLAGVGEQFF

clone size: NA
J gene: TRBJ2-3
D gene: NA
V gene: TRBV9
CDR3 DNA: TGTGCCAGCAGCGTAGGGGATACGCAGTATTTT
CDR3 protein: CASSVGDTQYF

clone size: NA
J gene: TRBJ2-2
D gene: TRBD1
V gene: TRBV5-1
CDR3 DNA: TGCGCCAGCAGCTTTGGCGGCGGGACAGGGGTTACCACCGGGGAGCTGTTTTTT
CDR3 protein: CASSFGGGTGVTTGELFF

clone size: few
J gene: TRBJ1-5
D gene: TRBD1
V gene: TRBV4-1
CDR3 DNA: TGCGCCAGCAGCCACCATTCGGGACAGCTCGGCAATCAGCCCCAGCATTTT
CDR3 protein: CASSHHSGQLGNQPQHF

clone size: hyperexpanded
J gene: TRBJ2-7
D gene: TRBD1
V gene: TRBV5-6
CDR3 DNA: TGTGCCAGCAGCTTTATATCGACAGGGCCCAGGGAGCAGTACTTC
CDR3 protein: CASSFISTGPREQYF

clone size: NA
J gene: TRBJ2-6
D gene: NA
V gene: TRBV21-1
CDR3 DNA: TGTGCCAGCAGCAAAGCAAACGCTAGGGGCTCTGGGGCCAACGTCCTGACTTTC
CDR3 protein: CASSKANARGSGANVLTF

clone size: NA
J gene: TRBJ2-1
D gene: NA
V gene: TRBV27
CDR3 DNA: TGTGCCAGCAGTTTAGGCACGGGCTACAATGAGCAGTTCTTC
CDR3 protein: CASSLGTGYNEQFF

clone size: NA
J gene: TRBJ2-1
D gene: TRBD1
V gene: TRBV13
CDR3 DNA: TGTGCCAGCAGCAAGCGACAGGGCATCAATGAGCAGTTCTTC
CDR3 protein: CASSKRQGINEQFF

clone size: once
J gene: TRBJ2-7
D gene: NA
V gene: TRBV6-6
CDR3 DNA: TGTGCCAGCAGCGGGGCGGGGGCCCCCTACGAGCAGTACTTC
CDR3 protein: CASSGAGAPYEQYF

clone size: few
J gene: TRBJ1-1
D gene: NA
V gene: TRBV29-1
CDR3 DNA: TGCAGCGTTGGGGGGGGGCGCACTGAAGCTTTCTTT
CDR3 protein: CSVGGGRTEAFF

clone size: NA
J gene: TRBJ2-7
D gene: NA
V gene: TRBV28
CDR3 DNA: TGTGCCAGCAGTTTAGGGGGCTACGAGCAGTACTTC
CDR3 protein: CASSLGGYEQYF

clone size: NA
J gene: TRBJ1-1
D gene: TRBD1
V gene: TRBV7-3
CDR3 DNA: TGTGCCAGCAGCCCGGACAGGGACGCTGAAGCTTTCTTT
CDR3 protein: CASSPDRDAEAFF

clone size: NA
J gene: TRBJ2-7
D gene: NA
V gene: TRBV9
CDR3 DNA: TGTGCCAGCAGCGTAGACGAGGGGCACGAGCAGTACTTC
CDR3 protein: CASSVDEGHEQYF

clone size: NA
J gene: TRBJ1-2
D gene: NA
V gene: TRBV4-1
CDR3 DNA: TGCGCCAGCAGCCAAGGGGGGAGGGACGGCTACACCTTC
CDR3 protein: CASSQGGRDGYTF

clone size: NA
J gene: TRBJ2-2
D gene: NA
V gene: TRBV11-3
CDR3 DNA: TGTGCCAGCAGCCCCTACGGGCCGAACACCGGGGAGCTGTTTTTT
CDR3 protein: CASSPYGPNTGELFF

clone size: once
J gene: TRBJ1-4
D gene: NA
V gene: TRBV6-6
CDR3 DNA: TGTGCCAGCAGTTTATCGACAGGAACTAATGAAAAACTGTTTTTT
CDR3 protein: CASSLSTGTNEKLFF

clone size: NA
J gene: TRBJ2-1
D gene: NA
V gene: TRBV5-1
CDR3 DNA: TGCGCCAGCAGCCCGGGGGATGAGCAGTTCTTC
CDR3 protein: CASSPGDEQFF

clone size: NA
J gene: TRBJ2-7
D gene: TRBD1
V gene: TRBV4-1
CDR3 DNA: TGCGCCAGCAGCCAAGCCCCGGACAGGAGCTCCTACGAGCAGTACTTC
CDR3 protein: CASSQAPDRSSYEQYF